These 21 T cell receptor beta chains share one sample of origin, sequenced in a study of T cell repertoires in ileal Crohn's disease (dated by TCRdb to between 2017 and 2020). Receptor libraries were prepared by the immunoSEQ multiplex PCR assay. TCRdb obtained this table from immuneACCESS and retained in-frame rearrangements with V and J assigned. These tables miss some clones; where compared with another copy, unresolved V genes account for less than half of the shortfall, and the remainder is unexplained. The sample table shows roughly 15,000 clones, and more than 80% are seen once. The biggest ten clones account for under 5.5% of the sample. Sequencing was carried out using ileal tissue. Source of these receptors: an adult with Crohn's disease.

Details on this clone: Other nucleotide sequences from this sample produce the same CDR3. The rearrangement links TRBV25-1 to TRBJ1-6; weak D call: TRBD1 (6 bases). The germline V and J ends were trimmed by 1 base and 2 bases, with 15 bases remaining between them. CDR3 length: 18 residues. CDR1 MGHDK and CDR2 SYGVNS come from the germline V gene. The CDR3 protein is CASSESTGPSAYNSPLHF. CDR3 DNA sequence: TGTGCCAGCAGTGAATCAACAGGGCCCAGCGCCTATAATTCACCCCTCCACTTT.

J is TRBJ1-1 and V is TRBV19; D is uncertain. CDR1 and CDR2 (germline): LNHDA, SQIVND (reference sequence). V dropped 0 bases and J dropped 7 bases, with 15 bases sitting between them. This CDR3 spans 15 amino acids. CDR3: CASSIDEGGRGEAFF. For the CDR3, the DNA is TGTGCCAGTAGTATAGATGAAGGAGGACGGGGTGAAGCTTTCTTT.

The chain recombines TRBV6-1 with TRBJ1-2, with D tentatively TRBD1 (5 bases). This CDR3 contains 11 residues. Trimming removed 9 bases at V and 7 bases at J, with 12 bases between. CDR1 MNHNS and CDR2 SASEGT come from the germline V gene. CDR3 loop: CARGGTSGYTF. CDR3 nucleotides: TGTGCCAGGGGGGGGACTAGTGGCTACACCTTC.

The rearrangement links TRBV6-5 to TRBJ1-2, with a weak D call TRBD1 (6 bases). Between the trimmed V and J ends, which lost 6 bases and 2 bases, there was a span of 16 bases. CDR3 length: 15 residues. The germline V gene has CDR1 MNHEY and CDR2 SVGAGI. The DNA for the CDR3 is TGTGCCAGCAGAGCTTCCTCCCAGGGGAACTATGGCTACACCTTC. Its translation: CASRASSQGNYGYTF.

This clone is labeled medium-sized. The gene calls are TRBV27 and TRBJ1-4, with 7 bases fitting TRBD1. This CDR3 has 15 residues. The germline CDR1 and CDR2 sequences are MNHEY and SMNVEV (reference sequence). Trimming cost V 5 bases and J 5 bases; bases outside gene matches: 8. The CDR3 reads CASSLQTGLNEKLFF. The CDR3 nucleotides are TGTGCCAGCAGTCTCCAGACAGGGCTAAATGAAAAACTGTTTTTT. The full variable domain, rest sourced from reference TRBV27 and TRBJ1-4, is EAQVTQNPRYLITVTGKKLTVTCSQNMNHEYMSWYRQDPGLGLRQIYYSMNVEVTDKGDVPEGYKVSRKEKRNFPLILESPSPNQTSLYFCASSLQTGLNEKLFFGSGTQLSVL.

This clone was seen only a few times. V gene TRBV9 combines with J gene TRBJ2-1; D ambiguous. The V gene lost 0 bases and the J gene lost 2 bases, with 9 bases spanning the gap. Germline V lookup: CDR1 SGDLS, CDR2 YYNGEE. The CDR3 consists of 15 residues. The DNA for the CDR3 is TGTGCCAGCAGCGTAGAAGAAGCGACCTACAATGAGCAGTTCTTC. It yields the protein CASSVEEATYNEQFF.

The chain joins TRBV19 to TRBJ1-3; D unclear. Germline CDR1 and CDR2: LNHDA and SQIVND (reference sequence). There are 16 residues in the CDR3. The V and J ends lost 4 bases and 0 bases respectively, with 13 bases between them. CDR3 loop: CASSTPAGFSGNTIYF. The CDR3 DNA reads TGTGCCAGTAGTACCCCCGCAGGATTCTCTGGAAACACCATATATTTT.

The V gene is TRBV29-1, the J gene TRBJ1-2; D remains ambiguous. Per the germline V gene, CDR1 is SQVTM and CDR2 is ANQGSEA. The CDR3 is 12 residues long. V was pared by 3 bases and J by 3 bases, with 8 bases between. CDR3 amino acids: CSVEAQDYGYTF. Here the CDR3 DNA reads TGCAGCGTTGAGGCCCAGGACTATGGCTACACCTTC.

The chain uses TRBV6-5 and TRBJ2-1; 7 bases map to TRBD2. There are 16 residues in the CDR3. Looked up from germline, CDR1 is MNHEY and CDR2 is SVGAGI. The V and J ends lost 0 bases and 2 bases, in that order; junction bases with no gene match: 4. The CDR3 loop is CASSYSSRGAYNEQFF. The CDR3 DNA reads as TGTGCCAGCAGTTACTCGTCTCGGGGGGCCTACAATGAGCAGTTCTTC.

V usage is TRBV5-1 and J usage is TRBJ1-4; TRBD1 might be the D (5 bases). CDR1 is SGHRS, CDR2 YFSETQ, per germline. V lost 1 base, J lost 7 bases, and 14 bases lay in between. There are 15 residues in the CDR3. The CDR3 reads CASSLLSGFSEKLFF. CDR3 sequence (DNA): TGCGCCAGCAGCTTGTTATCAGGGTTTAGTGAAAAACTGTTTTTT.

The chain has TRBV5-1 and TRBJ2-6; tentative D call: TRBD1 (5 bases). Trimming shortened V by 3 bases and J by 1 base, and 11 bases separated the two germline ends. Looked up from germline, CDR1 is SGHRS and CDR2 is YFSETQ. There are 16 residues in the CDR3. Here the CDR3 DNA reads TGCGCCAGCAGCTCGTCAGGGTTTTCTGGGGCCAACGTCCTGACTTTC. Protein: CASSSSGFSGANVLTF.

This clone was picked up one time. The CDR3 bases are TGTGCCAGCAACGTGGGGGGGAACGGTTATGGCTACACCTTC. Translation: CASNVGGNGYGYTF. This chain links TRBV5-6 with TRBJ1-2, with D perhaps TRBD1 (5 bases). V was shortened by 6 bases and J by 5 bases, with 17 bases between the two germline ends. CDR1 and CDR2 from the germline V gene are SGHDT and YYEEEE. This CDR3 is 14 amino acids long. The variable domain in full, with the rest retrieved from reference TRBV5-6 and TRBJ1-2, is DAGVTQSPTHLIKTRGQQVTLRCSPKSGHDTVSWYQQALGQGPQFIFQYYEEEERQRGNFPDRFSGHQFPNYSSELNVNALLLGDSALYLCASNVGGNGYGYTFGSGTRLTVV.

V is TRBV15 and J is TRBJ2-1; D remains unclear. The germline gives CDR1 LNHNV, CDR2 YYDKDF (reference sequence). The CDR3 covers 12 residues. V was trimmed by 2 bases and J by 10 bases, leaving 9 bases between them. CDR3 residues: CATSRNTEEQFF. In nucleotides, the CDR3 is TGTGCCACCAGCAGAAATACAGAGGAGCAGTTCTTC. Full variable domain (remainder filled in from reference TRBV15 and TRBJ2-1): DAMVIQNPRYQVTQFGKPVTLSCSQTLNHNVMYWYQQKSSQAPKLLFHYYDKDFNNEADTPDNFQSRRPNTSFCFLDIRSPGLGDTAMYLCATSRNTEEQFFGPGTRLTVL.

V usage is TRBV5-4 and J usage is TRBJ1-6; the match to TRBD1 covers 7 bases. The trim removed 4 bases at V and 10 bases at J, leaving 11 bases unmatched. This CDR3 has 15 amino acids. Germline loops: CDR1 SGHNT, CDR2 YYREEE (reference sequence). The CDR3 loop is CASSSRDSYYSPLHF. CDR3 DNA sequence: TGTGCCAGCAGCAGCCGGGACAGTTATTACTCACCCCTCCACTTT.

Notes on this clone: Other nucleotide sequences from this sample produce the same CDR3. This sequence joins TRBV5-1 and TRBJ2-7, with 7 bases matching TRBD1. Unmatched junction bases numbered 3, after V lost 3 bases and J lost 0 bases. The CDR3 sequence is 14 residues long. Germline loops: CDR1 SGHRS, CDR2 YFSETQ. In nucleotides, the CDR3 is TGCGCCAGCAGCTCGGGACAGACCTCCTACGAGCAGTACTTC. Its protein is CASSSGQTSYEQYF.

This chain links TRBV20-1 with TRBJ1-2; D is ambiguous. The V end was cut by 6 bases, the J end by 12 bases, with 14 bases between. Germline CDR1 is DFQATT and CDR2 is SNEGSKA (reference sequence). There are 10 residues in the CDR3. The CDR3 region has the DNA TGCAGTGCGAACCTGGTAGTACACACCTTC. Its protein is CSANLVVHTF.

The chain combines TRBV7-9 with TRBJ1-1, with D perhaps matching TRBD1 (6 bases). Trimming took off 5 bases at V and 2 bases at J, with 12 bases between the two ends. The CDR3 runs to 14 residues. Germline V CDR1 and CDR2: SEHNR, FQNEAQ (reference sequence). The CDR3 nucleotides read TGTGCCAGCAGCCCCCGGACAGAAAACACTGAAGCTTTCTTT. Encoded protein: CASSPRTENTEAFF.

DNA of the CDR3: TGCAGTGGCGGCGGGTCCAATGAGCAGTTCTTC. It encodes CSGGGSNEQFF. The chain has TRBV20-1 and TRBJ2-1, with D possibly being TRBD2 (5 bases). Germline CDR1 DFQATT, CDR2 SNEGSKA (reference sequence). Trimming removed 7 bases at V and 6 bases at J, with 10 bases between. This CDR3 is 11 amino acids long.

CDR3 region: CASSPTNSYEQYV. The CDR3, as DNA: TGTGCCAGCAGTCCGACAAATTCCTACGAGCAGTACGTC. The rearrangement links TRBV6-1 to TRBJ2-7; D call uncertain. V was cut by 5 bases and J by 1 base, with 9 bases left in between. CDR1 is MNHNS, CDR2 SASEGT, per germline. The CDR3 length is 13 residues.

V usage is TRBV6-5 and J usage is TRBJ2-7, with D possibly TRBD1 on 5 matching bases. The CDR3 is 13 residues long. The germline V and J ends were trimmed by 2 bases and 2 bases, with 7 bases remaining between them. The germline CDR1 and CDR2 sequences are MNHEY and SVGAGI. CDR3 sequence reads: CASSYGRAYEQYF. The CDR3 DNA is TGTGCCAGCAGTTACGGCAGGGCCTACGAGCAGTACTTC.

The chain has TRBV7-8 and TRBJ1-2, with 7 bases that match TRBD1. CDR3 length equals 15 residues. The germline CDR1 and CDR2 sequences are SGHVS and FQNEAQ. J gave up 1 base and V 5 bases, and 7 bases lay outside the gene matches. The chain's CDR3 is CASSPGTANNYGYTF. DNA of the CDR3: TGTGCCAGCAGCCCTGGGACAGCTAATAACTATGGCTACACCTTC.